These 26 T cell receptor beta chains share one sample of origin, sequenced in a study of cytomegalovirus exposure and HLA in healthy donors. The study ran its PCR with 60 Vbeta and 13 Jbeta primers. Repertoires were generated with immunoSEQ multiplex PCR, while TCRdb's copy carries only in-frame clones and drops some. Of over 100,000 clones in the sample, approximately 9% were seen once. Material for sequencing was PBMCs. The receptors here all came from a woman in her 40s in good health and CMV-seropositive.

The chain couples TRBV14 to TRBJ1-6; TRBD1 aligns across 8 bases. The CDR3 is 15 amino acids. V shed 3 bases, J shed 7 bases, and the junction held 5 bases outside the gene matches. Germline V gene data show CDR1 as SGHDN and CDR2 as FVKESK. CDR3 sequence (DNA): TGTGCCAGCAGCCACCGACAGGGGCAGAATTCACCCCTCCACTTT. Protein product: CASSHRQGQNSPLHF.

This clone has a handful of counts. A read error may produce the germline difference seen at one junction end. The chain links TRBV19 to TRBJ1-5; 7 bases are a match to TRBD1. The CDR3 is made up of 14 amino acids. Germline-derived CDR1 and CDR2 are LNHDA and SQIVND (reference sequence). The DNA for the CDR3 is TGTGCCAGTGGTATAGGGACAGAGGGTCAGCCCCAGCATTTT. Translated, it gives CASGIGTEGQPQHF.

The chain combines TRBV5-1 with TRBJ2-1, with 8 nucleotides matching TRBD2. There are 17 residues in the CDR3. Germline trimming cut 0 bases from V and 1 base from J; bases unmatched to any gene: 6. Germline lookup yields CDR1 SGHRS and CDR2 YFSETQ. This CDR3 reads CASSLDGSGVSYNEQFF. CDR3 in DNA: TGCGCCAGCAGCTTGGATGGTAGCGGGGTTTCCTACAATGAGCAGTTCTTC.

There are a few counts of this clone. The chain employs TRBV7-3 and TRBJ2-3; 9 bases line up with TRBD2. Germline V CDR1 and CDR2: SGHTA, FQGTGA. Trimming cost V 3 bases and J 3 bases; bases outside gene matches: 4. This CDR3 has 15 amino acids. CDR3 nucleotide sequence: TGTGCCAGCAGCTTGACTAGCGGTAGAACAGATACGCAGTATTTT. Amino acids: CASSLTSGRTDTQYF.

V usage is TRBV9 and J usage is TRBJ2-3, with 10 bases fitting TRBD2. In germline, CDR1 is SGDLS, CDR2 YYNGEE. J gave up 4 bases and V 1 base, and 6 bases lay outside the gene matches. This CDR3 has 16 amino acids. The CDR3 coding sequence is TGTGCCAGCAGCGTATCTACTAGCGGGGCGGCAGATACGCAGTATTTT. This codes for CASSVSTSGAADTQYF.

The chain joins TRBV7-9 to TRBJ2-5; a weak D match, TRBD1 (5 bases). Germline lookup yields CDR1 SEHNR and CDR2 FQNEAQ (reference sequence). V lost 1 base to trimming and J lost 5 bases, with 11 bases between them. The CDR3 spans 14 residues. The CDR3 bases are TGTGCCAGCAGCTTAGGCAGGGTTGGGGAGACCCAGTACTTC. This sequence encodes CASSLGRVGETQYF.

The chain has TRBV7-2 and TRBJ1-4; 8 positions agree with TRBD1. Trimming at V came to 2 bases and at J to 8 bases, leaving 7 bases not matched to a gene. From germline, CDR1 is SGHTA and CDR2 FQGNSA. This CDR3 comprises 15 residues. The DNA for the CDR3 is TGTGCCAGCAGCTTAATTGGGCAGGGGGCCGAAAAACTGTTTTTT. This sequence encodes CASSLIGQGAEKLFF.

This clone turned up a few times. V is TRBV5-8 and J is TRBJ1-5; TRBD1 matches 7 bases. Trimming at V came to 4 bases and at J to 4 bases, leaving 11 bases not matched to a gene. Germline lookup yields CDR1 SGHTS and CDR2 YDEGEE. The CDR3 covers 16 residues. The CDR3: CASSQIGTEENQPQHF. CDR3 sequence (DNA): TGTGCCAGCAGCCAAATTGGGACAGAAGAGAATCAGCCCCAGCATTTT.

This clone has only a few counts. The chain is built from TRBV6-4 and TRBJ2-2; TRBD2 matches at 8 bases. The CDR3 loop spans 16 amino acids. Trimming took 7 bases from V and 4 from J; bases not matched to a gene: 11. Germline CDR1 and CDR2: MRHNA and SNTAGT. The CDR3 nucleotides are TGTGCCAGCATGAAGACGGCGGGGGGACTCACCGGGGAGCTGTTTTTT. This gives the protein CASMKTAGGLTGELFF.

Here the CDR3 DNA reads TGTGCCAGCAGCCAGGGACTAGCGGGGGGGCTCGAGCAGTTCTTC. Protein product: CASSQGLAGGLEQFF. The rearrangement uses TRBV7-2 and TRBJ2-1, with 16 bases matching TRBD2. Per germline, CDR1 SGHTA and CDR2 FQGNSA. CDR3 length equals 15 residues. The trim removed 5 bases at V and 10 bases at J, leaving 5 bases unmatched.

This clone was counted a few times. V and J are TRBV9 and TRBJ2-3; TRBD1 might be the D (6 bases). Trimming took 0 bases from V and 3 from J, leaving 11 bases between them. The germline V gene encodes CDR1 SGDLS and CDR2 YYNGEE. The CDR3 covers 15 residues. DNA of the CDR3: TGTGCCAGCAGCGTAGAGGGCAGGGGTACAGATACGCAGTATTTT. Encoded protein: CASSVEGRGTDTQYF.

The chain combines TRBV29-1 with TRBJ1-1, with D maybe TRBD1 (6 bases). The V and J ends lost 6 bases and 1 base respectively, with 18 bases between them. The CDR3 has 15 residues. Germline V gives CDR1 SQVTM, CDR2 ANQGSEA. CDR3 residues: CSVLRDTRANTEAFF. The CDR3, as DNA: TGCAGCGTCCTCCGGGACACGAGAGCGAACACTGAAGCTTTCTTT.

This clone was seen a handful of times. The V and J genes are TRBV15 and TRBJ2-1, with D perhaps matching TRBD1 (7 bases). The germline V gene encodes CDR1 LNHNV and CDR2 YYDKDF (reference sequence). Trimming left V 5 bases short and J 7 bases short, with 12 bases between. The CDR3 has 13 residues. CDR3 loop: CATSGGGRNEQFF. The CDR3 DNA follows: TGTGCCACCAGCGGAGGGGGCCGGAATGAGCAGTTCTTC.

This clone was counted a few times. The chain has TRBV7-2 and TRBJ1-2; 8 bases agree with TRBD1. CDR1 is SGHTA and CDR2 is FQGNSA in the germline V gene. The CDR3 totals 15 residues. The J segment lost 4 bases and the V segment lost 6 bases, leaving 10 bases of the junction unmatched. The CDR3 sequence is CASREDRGGLYGYTF. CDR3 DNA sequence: TGTGCCAGCAGGGAAGACAGGGGCGGGCTCTATGGCTACACCTTC. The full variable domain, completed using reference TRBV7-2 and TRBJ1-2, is GAGVSQSPSNKVTEKGKDVELRCDPISGHTALYWYRQSLGQGLEFLIYFQGNSAPDKSGLPSDRFSAERTGGSVSTLTIQRTQQEDSAVYLCASREDRGGLYGYTFGSGTRLTVV.

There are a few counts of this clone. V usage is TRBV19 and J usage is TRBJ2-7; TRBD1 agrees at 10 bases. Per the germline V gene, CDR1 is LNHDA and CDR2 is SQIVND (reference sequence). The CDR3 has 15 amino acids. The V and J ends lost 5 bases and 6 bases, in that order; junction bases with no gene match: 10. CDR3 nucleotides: TGTGCCAGTAGTCCCCTTCGACAGGGGGCGGGCGAGCAGTACTTC. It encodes CASSPLRQGAGEQYF.

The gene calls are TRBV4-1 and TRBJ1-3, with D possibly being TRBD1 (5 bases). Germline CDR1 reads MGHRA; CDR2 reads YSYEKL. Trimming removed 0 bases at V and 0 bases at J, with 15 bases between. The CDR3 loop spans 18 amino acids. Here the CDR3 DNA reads TGCGCCAGCAGCCAAGATCCCCGGGGGGGGAGCTCTGGAAACACCATATATTTT. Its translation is CASSQDPRGGSSGNTIYF.

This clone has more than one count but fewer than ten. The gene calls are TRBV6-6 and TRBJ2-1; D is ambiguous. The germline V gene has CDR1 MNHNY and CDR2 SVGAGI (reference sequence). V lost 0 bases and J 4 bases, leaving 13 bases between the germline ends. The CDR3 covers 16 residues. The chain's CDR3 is CASSYSPMTGYNEQFF. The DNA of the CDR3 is TGTGCCAGCAGTTACTCGCCCATGACGGGTTACAATGAGCAGTTCTTC.

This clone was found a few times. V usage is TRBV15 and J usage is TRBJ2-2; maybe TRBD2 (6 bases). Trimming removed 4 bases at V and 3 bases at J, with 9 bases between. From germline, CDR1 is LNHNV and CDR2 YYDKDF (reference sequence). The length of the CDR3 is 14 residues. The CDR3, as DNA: TGTGCCACCAGCATTAGCGGATACACCGGGGAGCTGTTTTTT. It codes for CATSISGYTGELFF.

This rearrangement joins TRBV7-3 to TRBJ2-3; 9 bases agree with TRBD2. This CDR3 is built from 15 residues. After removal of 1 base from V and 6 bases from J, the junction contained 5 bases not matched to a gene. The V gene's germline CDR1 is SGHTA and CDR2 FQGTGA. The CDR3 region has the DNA TGTGCCAGCAGCTTAAGCGGGGGGGCACGGGATACGCAGTATTTT. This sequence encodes CASSLSGGARDTQYF.

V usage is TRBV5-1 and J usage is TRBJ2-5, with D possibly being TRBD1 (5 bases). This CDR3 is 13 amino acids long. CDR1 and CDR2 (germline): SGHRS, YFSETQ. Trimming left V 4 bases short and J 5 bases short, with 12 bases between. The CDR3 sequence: CASSPQGRETQYF. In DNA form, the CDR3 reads TGCGCCAGCAGCCCTCAGGGTCGCGAGACCCAGTACTTC.

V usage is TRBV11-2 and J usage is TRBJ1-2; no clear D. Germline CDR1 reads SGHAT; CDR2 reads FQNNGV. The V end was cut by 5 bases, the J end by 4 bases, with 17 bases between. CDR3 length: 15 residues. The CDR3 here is CASSAGEGFGYGYTF. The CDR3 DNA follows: TGTGCCAGCAGCGCGGGAGAGGGATTTGGCTATGGCTACACCTTC.

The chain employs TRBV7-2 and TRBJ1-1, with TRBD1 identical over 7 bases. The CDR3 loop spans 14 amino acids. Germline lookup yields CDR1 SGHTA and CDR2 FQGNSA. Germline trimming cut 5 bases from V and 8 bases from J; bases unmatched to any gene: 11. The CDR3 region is CASSATGTAAEAFF. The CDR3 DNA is TGTGCCAGCAGCGCCACCGGGACAGCCGCGGAAGCTTTCTTT.

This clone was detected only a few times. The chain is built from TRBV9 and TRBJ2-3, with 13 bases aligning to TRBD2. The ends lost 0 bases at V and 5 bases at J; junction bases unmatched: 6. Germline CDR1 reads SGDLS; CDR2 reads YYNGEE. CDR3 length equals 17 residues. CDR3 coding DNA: TGTGCCAGCAGCGTAGCGGCCGGGACTAGCGGGGTAGATACGCAGTATTTT. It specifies CASSVAAGTSGVDTQYF.

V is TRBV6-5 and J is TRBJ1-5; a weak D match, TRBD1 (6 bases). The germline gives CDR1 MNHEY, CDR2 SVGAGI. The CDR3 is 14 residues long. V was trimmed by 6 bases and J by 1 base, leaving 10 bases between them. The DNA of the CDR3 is TGTGCCAGCAGCAGGGACATAAGCAATCAGCCCCAGCATTTT. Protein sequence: CASSRDISNQPQHF.

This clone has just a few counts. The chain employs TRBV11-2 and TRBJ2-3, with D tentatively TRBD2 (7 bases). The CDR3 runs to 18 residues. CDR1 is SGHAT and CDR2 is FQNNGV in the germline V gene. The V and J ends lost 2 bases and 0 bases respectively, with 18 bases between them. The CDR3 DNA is TGTGCCAGCAGCTTAAAGGGGGGGACGTATGAGAGCACAGATACGCAGTATTTT. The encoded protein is CASSLKGGTYESTDTQYF.

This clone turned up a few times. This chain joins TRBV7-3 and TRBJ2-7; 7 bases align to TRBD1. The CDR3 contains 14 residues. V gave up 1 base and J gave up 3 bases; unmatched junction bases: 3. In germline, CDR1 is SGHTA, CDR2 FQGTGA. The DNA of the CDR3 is TGTGCCAGCAGCTTAAATGGACAGGTCTACGAGCAGTACTTC. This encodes CASSLNGQVYEQYF.